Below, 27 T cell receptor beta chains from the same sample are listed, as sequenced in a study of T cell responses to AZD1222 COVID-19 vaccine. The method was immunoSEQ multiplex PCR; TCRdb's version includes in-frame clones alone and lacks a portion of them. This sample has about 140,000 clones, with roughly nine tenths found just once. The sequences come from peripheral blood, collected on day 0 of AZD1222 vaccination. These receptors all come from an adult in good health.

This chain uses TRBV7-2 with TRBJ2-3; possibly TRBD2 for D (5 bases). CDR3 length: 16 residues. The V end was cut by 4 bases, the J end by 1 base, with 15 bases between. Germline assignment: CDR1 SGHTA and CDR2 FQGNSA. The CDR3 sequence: CASSSDPGMGTDTQYF. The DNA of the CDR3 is TGTGCCAGCAGCTCAGACCCGGGGATGGGCACAGATACGCAGTATTTT.

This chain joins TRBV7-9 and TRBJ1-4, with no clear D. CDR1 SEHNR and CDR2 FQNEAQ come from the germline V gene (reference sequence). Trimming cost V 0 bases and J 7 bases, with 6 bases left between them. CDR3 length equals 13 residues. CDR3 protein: CASSLAGFEKLFF. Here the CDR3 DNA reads TGTGCCAGCAGCTTAGCTGGATTTGAAAAACTGTTTTTT.

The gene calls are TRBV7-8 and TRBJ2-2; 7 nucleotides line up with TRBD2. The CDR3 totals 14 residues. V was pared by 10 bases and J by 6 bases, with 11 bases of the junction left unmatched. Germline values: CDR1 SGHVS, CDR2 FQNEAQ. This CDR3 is CANTRTSRAGELFF. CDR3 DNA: TGTGCCAACACACGGACTAGTCGGGCCGGGGAGCTGTTTTTT.

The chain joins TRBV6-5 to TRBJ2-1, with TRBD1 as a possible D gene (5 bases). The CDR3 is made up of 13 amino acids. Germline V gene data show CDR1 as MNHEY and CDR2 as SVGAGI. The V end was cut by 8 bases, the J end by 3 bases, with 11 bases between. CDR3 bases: TGTGCCAGCCAAGACAGAGGCTACAATGAGCAGTTCTTC. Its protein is CASQDRGYNEQFF.

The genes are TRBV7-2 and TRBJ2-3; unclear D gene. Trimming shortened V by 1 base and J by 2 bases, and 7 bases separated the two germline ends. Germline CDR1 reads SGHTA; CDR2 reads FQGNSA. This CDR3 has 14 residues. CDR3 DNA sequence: TGTGCCAGCAGCTTAGTGAGTGTCACAGATACGCAGTATTTT. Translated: CASSLVSVTDTQYF. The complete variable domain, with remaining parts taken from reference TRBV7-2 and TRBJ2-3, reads GAGVSQSPSNKVTEKGKDVELRCDPISGHTALYWYRQSLGQGLEFLIYFQGNSAPDKSGLPSDRFSAERTGGSVSTLTIQRTQQEDSAVYLCASSLVSVTDTQYFGPGTRLTVL.

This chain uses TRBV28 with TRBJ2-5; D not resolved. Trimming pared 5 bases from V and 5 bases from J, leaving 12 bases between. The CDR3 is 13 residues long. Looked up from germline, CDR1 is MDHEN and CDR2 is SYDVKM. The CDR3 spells CASSLYVGETQYF. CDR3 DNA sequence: TGTGCCAGCAGTCTTTACGTAGGGGAGACCCAGTACTTC.

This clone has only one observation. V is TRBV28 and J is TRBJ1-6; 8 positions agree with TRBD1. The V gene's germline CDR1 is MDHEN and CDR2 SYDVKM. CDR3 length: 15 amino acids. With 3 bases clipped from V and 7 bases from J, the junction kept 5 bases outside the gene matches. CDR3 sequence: CASSFSRGLNSPLHF. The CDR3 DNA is TGTGCCAGCAGTTTCTCCAGGGGGCTCAATTCACCCCTCCACTTT.

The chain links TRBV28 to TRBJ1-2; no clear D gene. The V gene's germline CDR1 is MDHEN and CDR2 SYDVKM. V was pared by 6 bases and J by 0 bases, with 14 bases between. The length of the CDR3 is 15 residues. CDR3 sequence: CASRSPGLANYGYTF. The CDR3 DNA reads TGTGCCAGCAGGTCCCCGGGTTTAGCTAACTATGGCTACACCTTC.

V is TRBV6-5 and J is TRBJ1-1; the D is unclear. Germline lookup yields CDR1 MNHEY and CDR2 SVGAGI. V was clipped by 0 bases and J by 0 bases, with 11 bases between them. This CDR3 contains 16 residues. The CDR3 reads CASSYSGTGMNTEAFF. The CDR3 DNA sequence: TGTGCCAGCAGTTACTCAGGAACCGGGATGAACACTGAAGCTTTCTTT.

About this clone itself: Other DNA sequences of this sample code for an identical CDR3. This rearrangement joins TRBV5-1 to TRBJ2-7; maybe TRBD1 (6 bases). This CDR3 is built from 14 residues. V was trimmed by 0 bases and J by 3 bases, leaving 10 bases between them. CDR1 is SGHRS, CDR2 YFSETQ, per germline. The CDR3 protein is CASSLGTVSYEQYF. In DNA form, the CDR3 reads TGCGCCAGCAGCTTGGGGACAGTGAGCTACGAGCAGTACTTC.

Here the CDR3 reads CASGMYSYEQYF. The CDR3 nucleotides read TGTGCCAGCGGTATGTACTCCTACGAGCAGTACTTC. The chain links TRBV27 to TRBJ2-7; D gene uncertain. This CDR3 spans 12 amino acids. V was pared by 8 bases and J by 0 bases, with 8 bases between. CDR1 and CDR2 from the germline V gene are MNHEY and SMNVEV (reference sequence).

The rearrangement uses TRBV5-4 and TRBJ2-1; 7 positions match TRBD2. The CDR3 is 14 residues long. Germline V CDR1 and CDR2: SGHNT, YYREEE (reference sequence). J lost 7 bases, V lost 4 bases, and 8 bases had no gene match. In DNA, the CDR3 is TGTGCCAGCAGCCTACTAGCGAGGGGTAATGAGCAGTTCTTC. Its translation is CASSLLARGNEQFF. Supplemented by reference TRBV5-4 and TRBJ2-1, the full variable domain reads ETGVTQSPTHLIKTRGQQVTLRCSSQSGHNTVSWYQQALGQGPQFIFQYYREEENGRGNFPPRFSGLQFPNYSSELNVNALELDDSALYLCASSLLARGNEQFFGPGTRLTVL.

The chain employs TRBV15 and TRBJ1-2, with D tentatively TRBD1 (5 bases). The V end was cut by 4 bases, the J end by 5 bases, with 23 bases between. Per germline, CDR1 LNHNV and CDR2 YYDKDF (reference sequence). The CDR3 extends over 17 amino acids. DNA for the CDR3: TGTGCCACCAGCACCCGGGACGGGACCCTTAGACTTTATGGCTACACCTTC. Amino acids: CATSTRDGTLRLYGYTF.

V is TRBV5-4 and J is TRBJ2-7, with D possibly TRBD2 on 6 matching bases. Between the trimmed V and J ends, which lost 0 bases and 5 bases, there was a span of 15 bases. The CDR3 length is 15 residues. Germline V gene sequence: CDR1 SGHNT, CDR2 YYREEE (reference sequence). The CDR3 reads CASSLGLEFANEQYF. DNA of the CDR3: TGTGCCAGCAGCTTGGGACTAGAGTTTGCAAACGAGCAGTACTTC.

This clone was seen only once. DNA of the CDR3: TGTGCCAGCATCCCTAGGGGGGGATACACTGAAGCTTTCTTT. As protein: CASIPRGGYTEAFF. The chain carries TRBV28 and TRBJ1-1, with D perhaps matching TRBD1 (6 bases). Germline-derived CDR1 and CDR2 are MDHEN and SYDVKM. The CDR3 contains 14 residues. Trimming pared 7 bases from V and 3 bases from J, leaving 15 bases between.

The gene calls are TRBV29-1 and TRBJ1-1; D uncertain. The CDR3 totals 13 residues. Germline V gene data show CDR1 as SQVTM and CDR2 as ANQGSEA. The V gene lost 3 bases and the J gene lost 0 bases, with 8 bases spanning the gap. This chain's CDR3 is CSVETLMNTEAFF. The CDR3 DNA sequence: TGCAGCGTTGAGACATTAATGAACACTGAAGCTTTCTTT.

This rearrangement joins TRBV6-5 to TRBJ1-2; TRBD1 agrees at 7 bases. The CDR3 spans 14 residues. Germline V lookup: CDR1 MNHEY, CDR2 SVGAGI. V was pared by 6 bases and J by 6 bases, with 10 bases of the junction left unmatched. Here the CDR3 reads CASRFSGQGDGYTF. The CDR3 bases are TGTGCCAGCAGGTTCTCGGGTCAGGGGGATGGCTACACCTTC.

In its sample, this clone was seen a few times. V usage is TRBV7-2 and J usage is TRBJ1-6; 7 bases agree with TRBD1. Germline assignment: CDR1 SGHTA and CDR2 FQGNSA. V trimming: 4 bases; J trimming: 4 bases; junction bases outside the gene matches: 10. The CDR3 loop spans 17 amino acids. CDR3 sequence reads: CASSWGQTAPYNSPLHF. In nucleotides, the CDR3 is TGTGCCAGCAGCTGGGGACAGACCGCTCCTTATAATTCACCCCTCCACTTT.

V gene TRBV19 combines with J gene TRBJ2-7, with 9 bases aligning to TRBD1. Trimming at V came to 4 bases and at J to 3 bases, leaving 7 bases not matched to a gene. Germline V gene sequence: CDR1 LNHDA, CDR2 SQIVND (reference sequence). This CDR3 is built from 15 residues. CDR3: CASSTGQGTNYEQYF. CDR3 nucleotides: TGTGCCAGTAGTACCGGACAGGGGACCAACTACGAGCAGTACTTC.

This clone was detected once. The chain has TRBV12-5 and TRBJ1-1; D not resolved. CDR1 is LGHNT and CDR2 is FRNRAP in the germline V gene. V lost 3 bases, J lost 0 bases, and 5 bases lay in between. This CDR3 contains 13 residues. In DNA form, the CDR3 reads TGTGCTAGTGGTTTCGGGGTGAACACTGAAGCTTTCTTT. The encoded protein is CASGFGVNTEAFF.

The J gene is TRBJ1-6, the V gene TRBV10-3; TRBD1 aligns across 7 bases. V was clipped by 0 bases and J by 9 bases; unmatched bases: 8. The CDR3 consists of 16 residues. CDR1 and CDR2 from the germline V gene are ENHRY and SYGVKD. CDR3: CAISESNGSGGSPLHF. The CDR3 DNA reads TGTGCCATCAGTGAGTCGAATGGGTCAGGGGGTTCACCCCTCCACTTT.

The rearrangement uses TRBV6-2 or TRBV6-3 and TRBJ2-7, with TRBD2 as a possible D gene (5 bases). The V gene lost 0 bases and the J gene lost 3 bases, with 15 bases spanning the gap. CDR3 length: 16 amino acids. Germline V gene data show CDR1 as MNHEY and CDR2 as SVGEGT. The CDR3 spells CASSYSTRGPLYEQYF. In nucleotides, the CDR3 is TGTGCCAGCAGTTACTCGACCCGGGGTCCACTCTACGAGCAGTACTTC.

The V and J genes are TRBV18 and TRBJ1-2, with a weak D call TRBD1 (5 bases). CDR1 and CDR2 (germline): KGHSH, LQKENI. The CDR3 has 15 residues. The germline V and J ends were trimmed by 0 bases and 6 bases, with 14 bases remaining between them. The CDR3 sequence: CASSPPGPPRDGYTF. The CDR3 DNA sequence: TGTGCCAGCTCACCACCGGGGCCTCCTCGGGATGGCTACACCTTC.

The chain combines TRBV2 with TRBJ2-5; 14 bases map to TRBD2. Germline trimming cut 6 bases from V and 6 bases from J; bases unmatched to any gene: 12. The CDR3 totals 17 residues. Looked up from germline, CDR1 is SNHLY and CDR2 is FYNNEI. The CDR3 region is CASRAGTSGGPRQTQYF. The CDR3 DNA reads TGTGCCAGCAGGGCCGGGACTAGCGGGGGACCTCGACAGACCCAGTACTTC.

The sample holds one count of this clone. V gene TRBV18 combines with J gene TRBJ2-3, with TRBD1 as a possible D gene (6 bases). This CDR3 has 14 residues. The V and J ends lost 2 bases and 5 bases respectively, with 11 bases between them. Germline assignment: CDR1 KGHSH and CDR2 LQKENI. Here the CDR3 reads CASSPDRSRDTQYF. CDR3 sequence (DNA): TGTGCCAGCTCACCAGACAGGTCCAGAGATACGCAGTATTTT. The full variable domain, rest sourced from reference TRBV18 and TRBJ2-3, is NAGVMQNPRHLVRRRGQEARLRCSPMKGHSHVYWYRQLPEEGLKFMVYLQKENIIDESGMPKERFSAEFPKEGPSILRIQQVVRGDSAAYFCASSPDRSRDTQYFGPGTRLTVL.

CDR3 sequence reads: CASSDRDRRRHEQFF. In DNA form, the CDR3 reads TGTGCCAGCAGTGATCGGGACAGGAGGCGCCATGAGCAGTTCTTC. The V and J genes are TRBV2 and TRBJ2-1; 8 positions agree with TRBD1. The length of the CDR3 is 15 residues. The V gene's germline CDR1 is SNHLY and CDR2 FYNNEI. V lost 3 bases, J lost 8 bases, and 9 bases stayed unmatched.

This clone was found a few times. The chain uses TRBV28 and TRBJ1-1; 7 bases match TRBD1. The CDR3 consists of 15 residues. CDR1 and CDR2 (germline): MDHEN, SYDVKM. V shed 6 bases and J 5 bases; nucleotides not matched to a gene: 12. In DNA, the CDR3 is TGTGCCAGCAGAGTTGTCGGGACAGCGAGGACTGAAGCTTTCTTT. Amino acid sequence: CASRVVGTARTEAFF.